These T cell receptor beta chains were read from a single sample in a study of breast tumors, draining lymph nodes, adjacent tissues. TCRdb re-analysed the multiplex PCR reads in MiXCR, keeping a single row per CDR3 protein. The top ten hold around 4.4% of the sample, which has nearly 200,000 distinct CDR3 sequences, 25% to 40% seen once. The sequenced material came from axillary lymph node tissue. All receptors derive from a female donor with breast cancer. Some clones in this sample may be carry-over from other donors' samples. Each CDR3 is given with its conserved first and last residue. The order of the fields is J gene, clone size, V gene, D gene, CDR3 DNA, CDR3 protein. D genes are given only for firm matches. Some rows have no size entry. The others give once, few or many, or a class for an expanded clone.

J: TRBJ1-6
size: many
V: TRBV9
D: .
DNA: TGTGCCAGCAGCTTCGGCAGTGGAATTAATTCACCCCTCCACTTT
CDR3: CASSFGSGINSPLHF

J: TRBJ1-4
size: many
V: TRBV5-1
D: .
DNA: TGCGCCAGCAGCGTGGGGCCTAATGAAAAACTGTTTTTT
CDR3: CASSVGPNEKLFF

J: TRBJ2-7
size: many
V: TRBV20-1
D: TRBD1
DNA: TGCAGTGCTAGAGCCAGGGGGTCCTACGAGCAGTACTTC
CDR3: CSARARGSYEQYF

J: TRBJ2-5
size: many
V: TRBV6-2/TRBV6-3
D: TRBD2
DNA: TGTGCCAGCAACGGTCTAGCGGGTGGAGAGACCCAGTACTTC
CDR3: CASNGLAGGETQYF

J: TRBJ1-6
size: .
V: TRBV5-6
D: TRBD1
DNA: TGTGCTAAAGGACAGGGGGCCTATAATTCACCCCTCCACTTT
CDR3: CAKGQGAYNSPLHF

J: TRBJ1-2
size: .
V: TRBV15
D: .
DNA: TGTGCCACCAGCAGAGATAGCGGACACGACTATGGCTACACCTTC
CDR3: CATSRDSGHDYGYTF

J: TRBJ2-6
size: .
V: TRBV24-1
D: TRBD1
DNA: TGTGCCACCCAACAGGGGTACGGGGCCACTGTGACTTTC
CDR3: CATQQGYGATVTF

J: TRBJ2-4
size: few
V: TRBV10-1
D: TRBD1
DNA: TGCGCCAGCAGAGCACAGGGGGGTAAGAGCAAAAACATTCAGTACTTC
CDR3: CASRAQGGKSKNIQYF

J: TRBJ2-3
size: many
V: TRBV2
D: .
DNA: TGTGCCAGCAGTGCCAGGGCCACTAGCACAGATACGCAGTATTTT
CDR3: CASSARATSTDTQYF

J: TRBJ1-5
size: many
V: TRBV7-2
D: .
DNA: TGTGCCAGCAGCTTAGAGGCAGGGAGAGGTCAGCCCCAGCATTTT
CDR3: CASSLEAGRGQPQHF

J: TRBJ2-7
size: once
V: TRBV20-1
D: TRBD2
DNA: TGCAGTGTCTCTCCGGGACTAGCGGGAGGGAGCTCCTACGAGCAGTACTTC
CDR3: CSVSPGLAGGSSYEQYF

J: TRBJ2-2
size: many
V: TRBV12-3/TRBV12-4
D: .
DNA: TGTGCCAGCAGTCCACAGGGGAACACCGGGGAGCTGTTTTTT
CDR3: CASSPQGNTGELFF

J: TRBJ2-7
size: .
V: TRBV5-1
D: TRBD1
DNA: TGCGCCAGTACGACAGGGGGTACCTACGACCAGTACTTC
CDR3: CASTTGGTYDQYF

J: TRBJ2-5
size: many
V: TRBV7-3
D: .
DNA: TGTGCCAGCAGCTTAAATGGGGGGCGAGGAGCTGCGGAGCCCCAGTACTTC
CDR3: CASSLNGGRGAAEPQYF

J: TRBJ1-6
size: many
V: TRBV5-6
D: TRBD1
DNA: TGTGCCAGCAGCTTGCGGGACAGGAATAATTCACCCCTCCACTTT
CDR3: CASSLRDRNNSPLHF

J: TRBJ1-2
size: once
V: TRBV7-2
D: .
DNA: TGTGCCAGCACTCGAGATGGGGGAGGCTATGGCTACACCTTC
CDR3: CASTRDGGGYGYTF

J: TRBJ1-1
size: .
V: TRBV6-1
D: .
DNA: TGTGCCAGCAGTGCCTTGACGGGAGCGAACACTGAAGCTTTCTTT
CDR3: CASSALTGANTEAFF

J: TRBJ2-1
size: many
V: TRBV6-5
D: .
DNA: TGTGCCAGCAGTTATAGCGCAGCCTACAATGAGCAGTTCTTC
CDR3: CASSYSAAYNEQFF

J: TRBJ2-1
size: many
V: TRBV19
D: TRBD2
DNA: TGTGCCAGTAGTAGTCGGGAGGGGAGATACAATGAGCAGTTCTTC
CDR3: CASSSREGRYNEQFF

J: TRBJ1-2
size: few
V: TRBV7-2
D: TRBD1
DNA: TGTGCCAGCAGCTCATGGATGGACAGGGGTTACTATGGCTACACCTTC
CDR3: CASSSWMDRGYYGYTF

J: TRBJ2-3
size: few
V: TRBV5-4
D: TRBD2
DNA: TGTGCCAGCAGCTTGGGAACCGGGACTAGCGGGAGGAAGACAGATACGCAGTATTTT
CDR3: CASSLGTGTSGRKTDTQYF

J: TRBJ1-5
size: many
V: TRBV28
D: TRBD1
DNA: TGTGCCAGCAGCCCCGGACAGGGGGTCAGCAATCAGCCCCAGCATTTT
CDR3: CASSPGQGVSNQPQHF

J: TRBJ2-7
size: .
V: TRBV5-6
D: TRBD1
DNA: TGTGCCAGCAGTCCCCTTGGACAGGGGGCCTACGAGCAGTACTTC
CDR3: CASSPLGQGAYEQYF

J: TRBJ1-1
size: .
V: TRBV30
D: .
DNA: TGTGCCTGGAGTCCCGGGACCCTAAGGAGGGCTGAAGCTTTCTTT
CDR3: CAWSPGTLRRAEAFF

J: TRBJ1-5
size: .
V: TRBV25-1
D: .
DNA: TGTGCCAGCCGCGTTACAGGTTACAATCAGCCCCAGCATTTT
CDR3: CASRVTGYNQPQHF

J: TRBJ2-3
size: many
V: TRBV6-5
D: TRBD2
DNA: TGTGCCAGCAGTCCCCCTTCGGGGGGGCGAGCAGATACGCAGTATTTT
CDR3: CASSPPSGGRADTQYF

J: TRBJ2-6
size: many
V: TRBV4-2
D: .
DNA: TGTGCCAGCAGCCGGAGGGGGAGCTCTGGGGCCAACGTCCTGACTTTC
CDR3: CASSRRGSSGANVLTF

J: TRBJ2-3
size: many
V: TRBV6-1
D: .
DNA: TGTGCCGCTAGCCTGGGGGGACCCGATACGCAGTATTTT
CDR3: CAASLGGPDTQYF

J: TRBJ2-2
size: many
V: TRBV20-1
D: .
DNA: TGCAGTGCTCTACAGGGTGGCACCGGGGAGCTGTTTTTT
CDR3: CSALQGGTGELFF

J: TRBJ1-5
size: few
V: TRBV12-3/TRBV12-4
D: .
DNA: TGTGCCAGCACCATCGGGGGGAATCAGCCCCAGCATTTT
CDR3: CASTIGGNQPQHF

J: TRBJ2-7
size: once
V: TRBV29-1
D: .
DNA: TGCAGCGTAACCTACAGGGGACTACCTTCCTCCGAGCAGTACTTC
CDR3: CSVTYRGLPSSEQYF

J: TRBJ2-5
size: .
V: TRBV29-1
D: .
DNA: TGCAGCGTTGAAGGAGGGGCAGGGGGGCAAGAGACCCAGTACTTC
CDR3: CSVEGGAGGQETQYF

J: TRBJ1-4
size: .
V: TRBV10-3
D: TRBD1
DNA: TGTGCCATCAGACAGGGGGCCGAAGATGAAAAACTGTTTTTT
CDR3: CAIRQGAEDEKLFF

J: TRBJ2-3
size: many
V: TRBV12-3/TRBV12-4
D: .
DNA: TGTGCCAGCACTCAAAGGACAGATACGCAGTATTTT
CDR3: CASTQRTDTQYF

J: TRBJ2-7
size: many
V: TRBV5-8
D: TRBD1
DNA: TGTGCCAGCAGTCGAATGGACAGGGTATCCTACGAGCAGTACTTC
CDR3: CASSRMDRVSYEQYF

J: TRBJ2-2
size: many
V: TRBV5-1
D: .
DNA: TGCGCCAGCAGCGCGACCGGGACATGGTCCACCGGGGAGCTGTTTTTT
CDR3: CASSATGTWSTGELFF

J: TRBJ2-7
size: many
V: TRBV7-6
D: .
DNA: TGTGCCAGCAGCTTGGTACCAGGGGGGGTGCACGAGCAGTACTTC
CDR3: CASSLVPGGVHEQYF

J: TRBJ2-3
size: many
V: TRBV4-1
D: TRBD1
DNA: TGCGCCAGCAGCCAAACAGGGGGGAGTACGCAGTATTTT
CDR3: CASSQTGGSTQYF